These 8 T cell receptor beta chains originate from one sample sequenced in a study of blood T cell repertoires in COVID-19. The repertoire was sequenced with immunoSEQ multiplex PCR; TCRdb's copy has only in-frame clones and lacks some. The sample lists some 240,000 clones; roughly 85% were seen once. The sequenced material came from PBMCs or T cells enriched from blood (not recorded which). Every receptor here comes from a woman between 50 and 59 years old who had been exposed to COVID-19.

V and J are TRBV6-5 and TRBJ1-5; D gene unclear. Trimming stripped 8 bases from V and 11 bases from J, with 22 bases between. Germline V gene lookup returns CDR1 MNHEY and CDR2 SVGAGI. The CDR3 contains 14 residues. This CDR3 is CASSERGGFEAQHF. The CDR3 coding sequence is TGTGCCAGCTCGGAAAGAGGAGGGTTCGAGGCCCAGCATTTT.

V usage is TRBV18 and J usage is TRBJ2-5; possible D gene TRBD2, 5 bases. The CDR3 length is 12 residues. The V gene lost 5 bases and the J gene lost 5 bases, with 9 bases spanning the gap. Germline CDR1 KGHSH, CDR2 LQKENI. The CDR3 sequence is CASSEGGETQYF. For the CDR3, the DNA is TGTGCCAGCTCAGAGGGCGGGGAGACCCAGTACTTC.

On this clone itself: The junction does not match germline at one end; this may be a read error. The V call is TRBV11-3, the J call TRBJ2-3; the D gene is possibly TRBD2 (7 bases). There are 17 residues in the CDR3. Germline V gives CDR1 SGHNT, CDR2 YENEEA. Here the CDR3 DNA reads TGTGCCAGCAGCCTGCGGGTGGGGGGGCACCTCACAGATATGCAGTATTTT. Protein: CASSLRVGGHLTDMQYF.

The chain joins TRBV4-3 to TRBJ1-1; possibly TRBD1 for D (5 bases). With 4 bases removed from V and 2 bases from J, the gap between germline ends came to 11 bases. There are 14 residues in the CDR3. Per germline, CDR1 LGHNA and CDR2 YSLEER. CDR3 coding DNA: TGCGCCAGCAGCCGAGCAGGGCTCAACACTGAAGCTTTCTTT. Its translation is CASSRAGLNTEAFF.

This clone was seen only a few times. CDR3 in DNA: TGCGCCAGCAGCCCGCAGCGGAGCTCCTACAATGAGCAGTTCTTC. It translates to CASSPQRSSYNEQFF. The chain is built from TRBV5-1 and TRBJ2-1; D perhaps matches TRBD2 (5 bases). The V end lost 4 bases, the J end lost 0 bases, and 11 bases lay between the germline ends. Germline V gene data show CDR1 as SGHRS and CDR2 as YFSETQ. The CDR3 contains 15 residues.

The V call is TRBV6-6, the J call TRBJ1-1, with 10 bases identical to TRBD1. This CDR3 has 15 residues. V shed 6 bases and J 6 bases; nucleotides not matched to a gene: 10. Germline CDR1 is MNHNY and CDR2 is SVGAGI (reference sequence). The CDR3 spells CASSRPGTGDSEAFF. The CDR3 bases are TGTGCCAGCAGCCGTCCGGGGACAGGGGATTCTGAAGCTTTCTTT.

V gene TRBV2 combines with J gene TRBJ1-1; D gene uncertain. The CDR3 is made up of 17 amino acids. Per germline, CDR1 SNHLY and CDR2 FYNNEI. Trimming cost V 2 bases and J 0 bases, with 16 bases left between them. CDR3 DNA sequence: TGTGCCAGCAGTGAACCAGAAGGAGAGACCATGAACACTGAAGCTTTCTTT. Protein sequence: CASSEPEGETMNTEAFF.

The chain joins TRBV3-1 (or the pseudogene TRBV3-2) to TRBJ1-1; possible D gene TRBD1, 6 bases. Germline V lookup: CDR1 LGHDT, CDR2 YNNKEL (reference sequence). The CDR3 is 14 amino acids. V was trimmed by 1 base and J by 5 bases, leaving 11 bases between them. In DNA, the CDR3 is TGTGCCAGCAGCCAAGCTTCTAGGGGGACTGAAGCTTTCTTT. It yields the protein CASSQASRGTEAFF.